The rows below give T cell receptor beta chains drawn from one sample of a study of blood T cell repertoires in COVID-19. The data were produced by immunoSEQ multiplex PCR, yet TCRdb's version contains in-frame clones alone and is incomplete. In the table there are 140,000 to 150,000 clones, over 80% of which are singletons. The sequenced sample was peripheral blood. The source of these receptors is a woman between 50 and 59 years old with acute or convalescent COVID-19. Both conserved end residues are part of each CDR3. The order of the fields is D gene, V gene, J gene, clone size, CDR3 DNA, CDR3 protein. The D gene is left open where the match is weak. Size is stated for part of the rows, as once, few or many counts, or as a class when the clone is expanded.

>TRBD1|TRBV5-1|TRBJ1-2|once
TGCGCCAGCAGCTTAACCGGGACAGGGGTTGCTGCTGGCTACACCTTC
CASSLTGTGVAAGYTF
>TRBD2|TRBV3-1/TRBV3-2|TRBJ2-5|-
TGTGCCAGCAGCCCCGGCCAGACTAGCGGGGGGCCGGTGGGAGAGACCCAGTACTTC
CASSPGQTSGGPVGETQYF
>TRBD1|TRBV4-1|TRBJ2-1|-
TGCGCCAGCAGCCAAGGCGGGACAGGGCCCTACAATGAGCAGTTCTTC
CASSQGGTGPYNEQFF
>-|TRBV6-5|TRBJ2-5|-
TGTGCCAGCGGACATGTACCCCAAGAGACCCAGTACTTC
CASGHVPQETQYF
>-|TRBV24-1|TRBJ1-1|-
TGTGCCACCAGTCTGGGGAGGGACACTGAAGCTTTCTTT
CATSLGRDTEAFF
>-|TRBV7-6|TRBJ1-6|-
TGTGCCAGCAGCTTAGAAGGTTCAGGGGAACCCCTCTATAATTCACCCCTCCACTTT
CASSLEGSGEPLYNSPLHF
>-|TRBV6-1|TRBJ1-6|few
TGTGCCAGCAGTGAATATCCGCGGACATCCAAAATAGCACCCCTCCACTTT
CASSEYPRTSKIAPLHF
>-|TRBV5-1|TRBJ1-5|-
TGCGCCAGCAGCTTAACAGGAGTTAGCAATCAGCCCCAGCATTTT
CASSLTGVSNQPQHF
>-|TRBV19|TRBJ1-2|-
TGTGCCAGTAGTATAGAGGGCCCTAACTATGGCTACACCTTC
CASSIEGPNYGYTF
>TRBD1|TRBV19|TRBJ1-1|-
TGTGCCACCTACAGGGGGTCGAACACTGAAGCTTTCTTT
CATYRGSNTEAFF
>-|TRBV18|TRBJ1-3|-
TGTGCCAGCTCACCCCCGAGTCTGGGGGCGTCCGGAAACACCATATATTTT
CASSPPSLGASGNTIYF
>-|TRBV4-1|TRBJ2-1|-
TGCGCCAGCAGCCAACGGAGCCGAGGTAATGAGCAGTTCTTC
CASSQRSRGNEQFF
>-|TRBV5-6|TRBJ1-2|-
TGTGCCAGCAGCACCTGGCCACCCGGCAGGGATGGCTACACCTTC
CASSTWPPGRDGYTF
>-|TRBV5-1|TRBJ1-3|-
TGCGCCAGCAGCCCCGGCGGACAGACTGGAAACACCATATATTTT
CASSPGGQTGNTIYF
>-|TRBV18|TRBJ1-1|-
TGTGCCAGCTCACCATCGGGACATACTAAGAACACTGAAGCTTTCTTT
CASSPSGHTKNTEAFF
>TRBD1|TRBV3-1/TRBV3-2|TRBJ1-2|-
TGTGCCAGCAGCCAAGATTCGTCGGGACAGGGGTTCGGTGGCTACACCTTC
CASSQDSSGQGFGGYTF
>-|TRBV9|TRBJ1-5|-
TGTGCCAGCAGCGACCCTATGGGGGCCGAGGGTAGCAATCAGCCCCAGCATTTT
CASSDPMGAEGSNQPQHF
>TRBD2|TRBV20-1|TRBJ2-7|once
TGCAGTGCTAGTAGGATTAGCGGGAAGTACGACGAGCAGTACTTC
CSASRISGKYDEQYF
>-|TRBV6-2/TRBV6-3|TRBJ2-2|-
TGTGCCAGCAGCCATGACTTCTTATACGTGGGGGAGCTGTTTTTT
CASSHDFLYVGELFF
>TRBD1|TRBV7-9|TRBJ1-4|-
TGTGCCAGCAGCCCGGGACAGGGGAACGAAAAACTGTTTTTT
CASSPGQGNEKLFF
>-|TRBV4-1|TRBJ1-5|-
TGCGCCAGCAGCATTCAGATTAGCAATCAGCCCCAGCATTTT
CASSIQISNQPQHF
>-|TRBV5-1|TRBJ2-5|few
TGCGCCAGCAGCTTGGAAGGCAGGGGAGAGACCCAGTACTTC
CASSLEGRGETQYF
>TRBD2|TRBV7-3|TRBJ2-1|-
TGTGCCAGCAGCCCGCCGGGACTAAGGGATGAGCAGTTCTTC
CASSPPGLRDEQFF
>-|TRBV4-2|TRBJ1-1|-
TGTGCCAGCAGCCAGGACCAGGGGACTGAAGCTTTCTTT
CASSQDQGTEAFF
>-|TRBV9|TRBJ2-2|-
TGTGCCAGCAGCCCCTACACCGGGGAGCTGTTTTTT
CASSPYTGELFF
>TRBD2|TRBV7-9|TRBJ2-3|-
TGTGCCAGCAGCATTTCATTAGCGGGGGGACTACCGAATACGCAGTATTTT
CASSISLAGGLPNTQYF
>TRBD2|TRBV19|TRBJ2-1|-
TGTGCCAGTAGTATAGACTCTATTGGGGGAGGGGTGAATGAGCAGTTCTTC
CASSIDSIGGGVNEQFF
>-|TRBV7-2|TRBJ1-5|-
TGTGCCAGCAGCTTATATCGGGGCAATCAGCCCCAGCATTTT
CASSLYRGNQPQHF